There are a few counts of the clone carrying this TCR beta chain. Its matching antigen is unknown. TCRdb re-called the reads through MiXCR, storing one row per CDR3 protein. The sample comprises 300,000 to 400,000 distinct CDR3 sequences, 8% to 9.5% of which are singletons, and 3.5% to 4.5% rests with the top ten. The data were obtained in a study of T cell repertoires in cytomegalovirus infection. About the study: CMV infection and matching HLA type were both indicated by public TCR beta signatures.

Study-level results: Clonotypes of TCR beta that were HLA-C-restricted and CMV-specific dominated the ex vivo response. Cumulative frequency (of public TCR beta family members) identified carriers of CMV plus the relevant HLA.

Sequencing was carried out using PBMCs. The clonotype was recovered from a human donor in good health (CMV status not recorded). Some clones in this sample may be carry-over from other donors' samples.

The CDR3 sequence is CASSPSRMIGEAFF. CDR3 DNA sequence: TGCGCCAGCAGCCCCTCCAGGATGATAGGGGAAGCTTTCTTT. The rearrangement joins TRBV4-1 to TRBJ1-1; the D is unclear. Trimming removed 4 bases from V and 8 bases from J, with 17 bases in between. CDR1 MGHRA and CDR2 YSYEKL come from the germline V gene. The CDR3 loop spans 14 amino acids.